This TCR beta chain is from a study of radiotherapy plus CTLA-4 blockade in lung cancer. Study results and caveats: Reports identified early blood T cell clone dynamics, with interferon-beta, as the best response predictor. The study found tumor-derived TCR clones expanded in blood after radiotherapy plus ipilimumab.

This clone was found once. Its antigen is not known. The data were produced by immunoSEQ multiplex PCR, yet TCRdb's version contains in-frame clones alone and is incomplete. The sample carries some 51,000 clones, about four fifths recorded once. Germline CDR1 SGHKS, CDR2 YYEKEE (reference sequence). V was clipped by 1 base and J by 2 bases; unmatched bases: 13. The CDR3 has 18 amino acids. The chain uses TRBV5-5 and TRBJ1-2; 8 nucleotides line up with TRBD1. The source of this sequence is a human donor with non-small cell lung cancer who had a complete response to radiotherapy plus ipilimumab. Sample: peripheral blood, taken from a patient treated with radiotherapy plus ipilimumab. The CDR3 DNA reads as TGTGCCAGCAGCTTGCAGGGAGGGGCCGGGACAGGCAACTATGGCTACACCTTC. It translates to CASSLQGGAGTGNYGYTF.